A single sample gave rise to the 17 T cell receptor beta chains below, sequenced in a study of cytomegalovirus exposure and HLA in healthy donors. Use of 60 Vbeta and 13 Jbeta primers characterized the PCR. Some clones are missing from TCRdb's copy, which holds only in-frame ones; the method was immunoSEQ multiplex PCR. The sample shows more than 150,000 clones, roughly nine tenths of them seen only once. Specimen: PBMCs. All receptors derive from a girl under three years old in good health and CMV-seronegative.

The J gene is TRBJ1-2, the V gene TRBV30; the D gene is possibly TRBD1 (6 bases). With 8 bases removed from V and 11 bases from J, the gap between germline ends came to 18 bases. The CDR3 consists of 11 residues. CDR1 GTSNPN and CDR2 SVGIG come from the germline V gene (reference sequence). CDR3 in amino acids: CAHSTGFGYTF. The CDR3 nucleotides are TGTGCCCATTCCACAGGGTTTGGATACACCTTC.

This chain joins TRBV13 and TRBJ1-1; the D gene is possibly TRBD1 (6 bases). CDR3 length equals 16 residues. Per germline, CDR1 PRHDT and CDR2 FYEKMQ (reference sequence). V lost 0 bases and J lost 2, with 13 bases in between. CDR3 residues: CASSLGLFRGNTEAFF. DNA of the CDR3: TGTGCCAGCAGCTTAGGTCTTTTCAGGGGAAACACTGAAGCTTTCTTT.

This CDR3 reads CASSISYGTIGNNEQFF. In DNA form, the CDR3 reads TGTGCCAGTAGTATATCATACGGGACTATCGGCAACAATGAGCAGTTCTTC. V gene TRBV19 combines with J gene TRBJ2-1; 7 bases line up with TRBD2. Germline loops: CDR1 LNHDA, CDR2 SQIVND (reference sequence). The CDR3 contains 17 residues. V gave up 2 bases and J gave up 5 bases; unmatched junction bases: 12.

The rearrangement links TRBV6-6 to TRBJ1-1, with 8 positions matching TRBD1. Germline lookup yields CDR1 MNHNY and CDR2 SVGAGI (reference sequence). The CDR3 spans 12 residues. Losses at the gene ends were 8 bases for V and 7 bases for J; bases not matched to a gene: 6. The CDR3 spells CASHRTGLEAFF. The DNA for the CDR3 is TGTGCCAGCCATAGGACAGGGCTTGAAGCTTTCTTT.

This clone was counted once. V usage is TRBV6-1 and J usage is TRBJ1-6; TRBD1 might be the D (5 bases). In germline, CDR1 is MNHNS, CDR2 SASEGT. This CDR3 spans 14 amino acids. Deletions cut 3 bases from V and 3 bases from J, with 6 bases between. CDR3 DNA: TGTGCCAGCAGTGACAGGGACTATAATTCACCCCTCCACTTT. It specifies CASSDRDYNSPLHF.

V and J are TRBV19 and TRBJ1-1; 12 bases line up with TRBD1. This CDR3 is built from 12 residues. Germline-derived CDR1 and CDR2 are LNHDA and SQIVND (reference sequence). Trimming cost V 9 bases and J 10 bases; bases outside gene matches: 6. CDR3 coding DNA: TGTGCCAGCGGGACAGGGGGCGGGGGAGCTTTCTTT. Translating gives CASGTGGGGAFF. Looking up the rest from reference TRBV19 and TRBJ1-1 gives the full variable domain: DGGITQSPKYLFRKEGQNVTLSCEQNLNHDAMYWYRQDPGQGLRLIYYSQIVNDFQKGDIAEGYSVSREKKESFPLTVTSAQKNPTAFYLCASGTGGGGAFFGQGTRLTVV.

V and J are TRBV7-3 and TRBJ2-2; 7 bases agree with TRBD1. Germline assignment: CDR1 SGHTA and CDR2 FQGTGA. With 2 bases clipped from V and 6 bases from J, the junction kept 6 bases outside the gene matches. The CDR3 extends over 15 amino acids. The chain's CDR3 is CASSLETGFSGELFF. CDR3 bases: TGTGCCAGCAGCTTAGAGACAGGGTTTTCCGGGGAGCTGTTTTTT.

The DNA of the CDR3 is TGTGCCATCAAGGGGGCTGGGAGCTCCTACGAGCAGTACTTC. Residues: CAIKGAGSSYEQYF. The chain links TRBV10-3 to TRBJ2-7, with 7 bases fitting TRBD1. The CDR3 consists of 14 residues. V was clipped by 7 bases and J by 0 bases; unmatched bases: 6. Per germline, CDR1 ENHRY and CDR2 SYGVKD.

This chain connects TRBV2 to TRBJ2-1; the D is unclear. Germline V CDR1 and CDR2: SNHLY, FYNNEI. The length of the CDR3 is 12 residues. The germline V and J ends were trimmed by 3 bases and 10 bases, with 10 bases remaining between them. CDR3 DNA sequence: TGTGCCAGCAGTGAGGTCGGCAGGGAGCAGTTCTTC. Translating gives CASSEVGREQFF.

The DNA for the CDR3 is TGTGCCAGTAGTGCAGGGTTAGCTACTGAAGCTTTCTTT. Amino acids: CASSAGLATEAFF. The V and J genes are TRBV19 and TRBJ1-1, with D possibly TRBD1 on 5 matching bases. The germline V gene encodes CDR1 LNHDA and CDR2 SQIVND (reference sequence). Trimming removed 5 bases at V and 5 bases at J, with 12 bases between. CDR3 size: 13 residues. Using reference TRBV19 and TRBJ1-1 for the parts outside the CDR3, the full variable domain is DGGITQSPKYLFRKEGQNVTLSCEQNLNHDAMYWYRQDPGQGLRLIYYSQIVNDFQKGDIAEGYSVSREKKESFPLTVTSAQKNPTAFYLCASSAGLATEAFFGQGTRLTVV.

The CDR3 DNA sequence: TGTGCCAGCAGTTACACCTATACAGGAGCTGGAAACACCATATATTTT. Amino acid sequence: CASSYTYTGAGNTIYF. The chain carries TRBV6-6 and TRBJ1-3; a possible D gene is TRBD1 (5 bases). Trimming left V 2 bases short and J 2 bases short, with 13 bases between. The CDR3 totals 16 residues. Per germline, CDR1 MNHNY and CDR2 SVGAGI (reference sequence).

Concerning this clone: Other DNA sequences from this sample encode an identical CDR3 as well. The chain couples TRBV30 to TRBJ1-5; D is perhaps TRBD1 (5 bases). The germline V and J ends were trimmed by 0 bases and 2 bases, with 8 bases remaining between them. Germline loops: CDR1 GTSNPN, CDR2 SVGIG (reference sequence). The CDR3 covers 14 residues. The CDR3 DNA is TGTGCCTGGAGTGTAGGAGGGGGCAATCAGCCCCAGCATTTT. This codes for CAWSVGGGNQPQHF.

This chain links TRBV15 with TRBJ1-5; D ambiguous. The CDR3 contains 16 residues. With 5 bases removed from V and 4 bases from J, the gap between germline ends came to 18 bases. The germline CDR1 and CDR2 sequences are LNHNV and YYDKDF (reference sequence). CDR3 nucleotides: TGTGCCACCAGCCCCTTCTGGGCCGATGTAAATCAGCCCCAGCATTTT. Residues: CATSPFWADVNQPQHF. Based on the CDR3 plus reference TRBV15 and TRBJ1-5, the full variable domain is DAMVIQNPRYQVTQFGKPVTLSCSQTLNHNVMYWYQQKSSQAPKLLFHYYDKDFNNEADTPDNFQSRRPNTSFCFLDIRSPGLGDTAMYLCATSPFWADVNQPQHFGDGTRLSIL.

V and J are TRBV10-3 and TRBJ1-5, with TRBD1 matching over 7 bases. Germline-derived CDR1 and CDR2 are ENHRY and SYGVKD. Losses at the gene ends were 4 bases for V and 6 bases for J; bases not matched to a gene: 6. This CDR3 region has 14 residues. The CDR3, as DNA: TGTGCCATCAGTGTTGACAGGGACGGTCAGCCCCAGCATTTT. Its protein is CAISVDRDGQPQHF.

CDR3 residues: CASSLFGTGIEQYF. In nucleotides, the CDR3 is TGTGCCAGCAGTTTATTCGGGACAGGGATCGAGCAGTACTTC. The V and J genes are TRBV27 and TRBJ2-7, with 9 bases aligning to TRBD1. Germline V gene sequence: CDR1 MNHEY, CDR2 SMNVEV (reference sequence). The CDR3 totals 14 residues. Unmatched junction bases numbered 4, after V lost 1 base and J lost 6 bases.

V gene TRBV6-5 combines with J gene TRBJ1-1; D gene uncertain. The ends were cut back, 0 bases at V and 11 bases at J, with 19 bases in the middle. This CDR3 has 15 amino acids. Germline V gene data show CDR1 as MNHEY and CDR2 as SVGAGI. In nucleotides, the CDR3 is TGTGCCAGCAGTTACTCCCCTAACGCCCGGTTTGAGGCTTTCTTT. This translates into CASSYSPNARFEAFF.

The chain couples TRBV5-1 to TRBJ2-5; 8 bases map to TRBD2. Unmatched junction bases numbered 8, after V lost 6 bases and J lost 4 bases. CDR3 length: 14 amino acids. Germline CDR1 SGHRS, CDR2 YFSETQ. The CDR3 sequence is CASTIGGGRETQYF. In DNA, the CDR3 is TGCGCCAGCACCATCGGGGGGGGCCGAGAGACCCAGTACTTC.